Presented here are 31 T cell receptor beta chains from one specimen sequenced in a study of cytomegalovirus exposure and HLA in healthy donors. Clones were sequenced by immunoSEQ multiplex PCR, and TCRdb holds only the in-frame ones, with some missing. The table lists about 150,000 clones, approximately 82% of them singletons. Specimen: PBMCs. The origin of the receptors is a man aged 25-45 years in good health and CMV-seropositive.

The V and J genes are TRBV11-2 and TRBJ1-1; D not resolved. The CDR3 totals 17 residues. V was clipped by 5 bases and J by 6 bases, with 25 bases between them. Germline values: CDR1 SGHAT, CDR2 FQNNGV. CDR3 amino acids: CASSALAPATSDSEAFF. The CDR3 bases are TGTGCCAGCAGCGCCCTTGCCCCGGCGACTTCGGACTCTGAAGCTTTCTTT.

The sample holds many counts of this clone. The chain joins TRBV18 to TRBJ1-4; no reliable D call. V gave up 3 bases and J gave up 4 bases, with 9 bases separating them. CDR1 is KGHSH and CDR2 is LQKENI in the germline V gene. This CDR3 is built from 14 residues. The CDR3 loop is CASSPLGDNEKLFF. The CDR3 region has the DNA TGTGCCAGCTCACCTCTGGGCGATAATGAAAAACTGTTTTTT.

The chain carries TRBV5-1 and TRBJ2-2; D possibly corresponds to TRBD2 (5 bases). The CDR3 sequence is 16 residues long. V was clipped by 6 bases and J by 0 bases, with 15 bases between them. Germline values: CDR1 SGHRS, CDR2 YFSETQ. Here the CDR3 reads CASNPGVNTNTGELFF. The CDR3 DNA sequence: TGCGCCAGCAACCCCGGGGTTAATACGAACACCGGGGAGCTGTTTTTT.

V is TRBV5-1 and J is TRBJ2-7, with a tentative D call TRBD2 (5 bases). V lost 2 bases to trimming and J lost 1 base, with 19 bases between them. This CDR3 has 17 amino acids. Per the germline V gene, CDR1 is SGHRS and CDR2 is YFSETQ. The CDR3 loop is CASSFGVEGLSSYEQYF. CDR3 sequence (DNA): TGCGCCAGCAGCTTCGGGGTAGAGGGCCTAAGTTCCTACGAGCAGTACTTC. Full variable domain (outside the CDR3, taken from reference TRBV5-1 and TRBJ2-7): KAGVTQTPRYLIKTRGQQVTLSCSPISGHRSVSWYQQTPGQGLQFLFEYFSETQRNKGNFPGRFSGRQFSNSRSEMNVSTLELGDSALYLCASSFGVEGLSSYEQYFGPGTRLTVT.

In this sample, this clone turned up a few times. The CDR3 protein is CSADGLAEVQETQYF. CDR3 bases: TGCAGCGCGGACGGACTAGCGGAGGTCCAAGAGACCCAGTACTTC. The gene calls are TRBV29-1 and TRBJ2-5, with TRBD2 identical over 10 bases. The germline V gene has CDR1 SQVTM and CDR2 ANQGSEA. The CDR3 has 15 amino acids. V lost 7 bases, J lost 1 base, and 9 bases stayed unmatched.

This clone came up a few times. This rearrangement joins TRBV30 to TRBJ1-2, with 7 bases matching TRBD1. V trimming: 2 bases; J trimming: 8 bases; junction bases outside the gene matches: 5. This CDR3 contains 12 residues. Looked up from germline, CDR1 is GTSNPN and CDR2 is SVGIG (reference sequence). CDR3 nucleotides: TGTGCCTGGAGTAGGGGGCATTCAGGCTACACCTTC. This codes for CAWSRGHSGYTF.

J is TRBJ2-1 and V is TRBV29-1; no firm D call. Trimming cost V 4 bases and J 6 bases, with 19 bases left between them. The germline CDR1 and CDR2 sequences are SQVTM and ANQGSEA. The CDR3 covers 15 residues. In nucleotides, the CDR3 is TGCAGCGTTGCTTCTGCGTCCTTCACAGTCAATGAGCAGTTCTTC. Amino acids: CSVASASFTVNEQFF.

The chain employs TRBV11-2 and TRBJ2-5; TRBD2 aligns across 9 bases. J was trimmed by 5 bases and V by 0 bases; bases with no gene match: 19. The V gene's germline CDR1 is SGHAT and CDR2 FQNNGV. CDR3 size: 20 residues. CDR3 nucleotides: TGTGCCAGCAGCTTAGATTCGGGTCGAGCGGGAGGCCCCCGACGGGAGACCCAGTACTTC. It yields the protein CASSLDSGRAGGPRRETQYF. The variable domain in full, completed from reference TRBV11-2 and TRBJ2-5, reads EAGVAQSPRYKIIEKRQSVAFWCNPISGHATLYWYQQILGQGPKLLIQFQNNGVVDDSQLPKDRFSAERLKGVDSTLKIQPAKLEDSAVYLCASSLDSGRAGGPRRETQYFGPGTRLLVL.

The chain is built from TRBV18 and TRBJ1-4; possibly TRBD1 for D (5 bases). Germline loops: CDR1 KGHSH, CDR2 LQKENI. This CDR3 has 13 amino acids. V was cut by 2 bases and J by 5 bases, with 6 bases left in between. CDR3 sequence: CASSPRQNEKLFF. Written as DNA, the CDR3 is TGTGCCAGCTCACCAAGACAGAATGAAAAACTGTTTTTT.

The chain employs TRBV2 and TRBJ2-7; TRBD2 agrees at 8 bases. After removal of 5 bases from V and 5 bases from J, the junction contained 5 bases not matched to a gene. CDR1 SNHLY and CDR2 FYNNEI come from the germline V gene. The CDR3 is 13 residues long. CDR3 protein: CASSREGPNEQYF. CDR3 in DNA: TGTGCCAGCAGTCGGGAGGGCCCGAACGAGCAGTACTTC.

This clone was seen only once. The chain is built from TRBV11-2 and TRBJ1-1; 7 nucleotides match TRBD1. Germline trimming cut 6 bases from V and 11 bases from J; bases unmatched to any gene: 12. CDR1 is SGHAT, CDR2 FQNNGV, per germline. The CDR3 spans 13 residues. CDR3 in amino acids: CASRLTGSSIAFF. CDR3 nucleotide sequence: TGTGCCAGCAGGCTGACAGGGTCCTCGATCGCTTTCTTT.

V and J are TRBV5-1 and TRBJ2-3; the match to TRBD2 covers 8 bases. This CDR3 has 17 amino acids. After removal of 0 bases from V and 1 base from J, the junction contained 7 bases not matched to a gene. Germline CDR1 reads SGHRS; CDR2 reads YFSETQ. CDR3 loop: CASSLAPGAGGTDTQYF. In DNA, the CDR3 is TGCGCCAGCAGCTTGGCTCCGGGAGCGGGAGGCACAGATACGCAGTATTTT.

In its sample, this clone was seen many times. The chain recombines TRBV7-2 with TRBJ1-6; D unclear. The CDR3 is made up of 15 amino acids. Looked up from germline, CDR1 is SGHTA and CDR2 is FQGNSA. Trimming took off 5 bases at V and 7 bases at J, with 15 bases between the two ends. In DNA, the CDR3 is TGTGCCAGCAGCCCCCAGGCAGCCACCAATTCACCCCTCCACTTT. Amino acids: CASSPQAATNSPLHF. The full variable domain, with the rest looked up from reference TRBV7-2 and TRBJ1-6, is GAGVSQSPSNKVTEKGKDVELRCDPISGHTALYWYRQSLGQGLEFLIYFQGNSAPDKSGLPSDRFSAERTGGSVSTLTIQRTQQEDSAVYLCASSPQAATNSPLHFGNGTRLTVT.

On this clone: Different DNA sequences within this sample yield the same CDR3. The chain employs TRBV2 and TRBJ1-1; no firm D call. From germline, CDR1 is SNHLY and CDR2 FYNNEI. Between the trimmed V and J ends, which lost 1 base and 0 bases, there was a span of 3 bases. The CDR3 length is 13 residues. CDR3 in DNA: TGTGCCAGCAGTGAAGGGCTGAACACTGAAGCTTTCTTT. This sequence encodes CASSEGLNTEAFF.

CDR3 DNA sequence: TGTGCCAGCAGCTTGGGGCCAGGTGAAACCTACGAGCAGTACTTC. Translating gives CASSLGPGETYEQYF. The chain recombines TRBV5-5 with TRBJ2-7, with unresolved D. Trimming stripped 0 bases from V and 2 bases from J, with 12 bases between. This CDR3 is built from 15 residues. Germline V CDR1 and CDR2: SGHKS, YYEKEE (reference sequence).

The chain recombines TRBV5-8 with TRBJ1-4, with 7 nucleotides matching TRBD1. The trim removed 2 bases at V and 15 bases at J, leaving 16 bases unmatched. The CDR3 has 15 residues. The V gene's germline CDR1 is SGHTS and CDR2 YDEGEE. The CDR3, as DNA: TGTGCCAGCAGCTTTTTGGACAGGCGTGAGCTCAAGGTGTTTTTT. This encodes CASSFLDRRELKVFF.

This clone appeared once. The V gene is TRBV6-6, the J gene TRBJ2-2; D perhaps matches TRBD1 (6 bases). CDR1 and CDR2 (germline): MNHNY, SVGAGI (reference sequence). The V end was cut by 2 bases, the J end by 5 bases, with 15 bases between. There are 16 residues in the CDR3. The CDR3 DNA is TGTGCCAGCAGTTACGGGGCTGGGGGCTGGACCGGGGAGCTGTTTTTT. Its translation: CASSYGAGGWTGELFF.

This clone was counted a single time. V is TRBV6-1 and J is TRBJ2-3, with D hard to call. This CDR3 region has 13 residues. The germline V gene has CDR1 MNHNS and CDR2 SASEGT. V lost 5 bases, J lost 4 bases, and 10 bases lay in between. DNA of the CDR3: TGTGCCAGCAGTCCGCGTTGGTCAGATACGCAGTATTTT. This sequence encodes CASSPRWSDTQYF.

V is TRBV6-1 and J is TRBJ2-1; the match to TRBD1 covers 8 bases. CDR3 size: 15 residues. CDR1 MNHNS and CDR2 SASEGT come from the germline V gene. The J segment lost 10 bases and the V segment lost 8 bases, leaving 16 bases of the junction unmatched. The CDR3 here is CASLVGTGLTGEQFF. CDR3 bases: TGTGCCAGCCTCGTCGGGACAGGCCTTACCGGGGAGCAGTTCTTC.

The chain combines TRBV9 with TRBJ1-4; 8 bases are shared with TRBD1. CDR1 and CDR2 (germline): SGDLS, YYNGEE. Unmatched junction bases numbered 5, after V lost 7 bases and J lost 6 bases. The CDR3 has 13 amino acids. CDR3 sequence: CASSGRGHEKLFF. The CDR3 DNA sequence: TGTGCCAGCTCGGGCAGGGGGCATGAAAAACTGTTTTTT.

The V call is TRBV7-6, the J call TRBJ2-7; 10 nucleotides align to TRBD2. J gave up 2 bases and V 1 base, and 2 bases lay outside the gene matches. CDR1 and CDR2 (germline): SGHVS, FNYEAQ. The CDR3 sequence is 15 residues long. The DNA of the CDR3 is TGTGCCAGCAGCTTAGGAGCGGGAGGGACCTACGAGCAGTACTTC. Its protein is CASSLGAGGTYEQYF.

This sequence joins TRBV5-1 and TRBJ1-2, with D possibly being TRBD1 (6 bases). V gave up 4 bases and J gave up 0 bases, with 19 bases separating them. Germline CDR1 reads SGHRS; CDR2 reads YFSETQ. This CDR3 spans 17 amino acids. The CDR3 DNA reads as TGCGCCAGCAGCCCCTGGGGGCAGGGCACTCCTAACTATGGCTACACCTTC. Translated, it gives CASSPWGQGTPNYGYTF.

J is TRBJ2-7 and V is TRBV9; tentative D call: TRBD1 (6 bases). Trimming stripped 4 bases from V and 2 bases from J, with 13 bases between. The CDR3 consists of 14 residues. Germline V gives CDR1 SGDLS, CDR2 YYNGEE. The CDR3 protein is CASSPSGTPYEQYF. CDR3 coding DNA: TGTGCCAGCAGCCCATCCGGGACACCCTACGAGCAGTACTTC. Combining the CDR3 with reference TRBV9 and TRBJ2-7 gives the whole variable domain DSGVTQTPKHLITATGQRVTLRCSPRSGDLSVYWYQQSLDQGLQFLIQYYNGEERAKGNILERFSAQQFPDLHSELNLSSLELGDSALYFCASSPSGTPYEQYFGPGTRLTVT.

J is TRBJ2-7 and V is TRBV9, with 10 positions matching TRBD1. CDR1 SGDLS and CDR2 YYNGEE come from the germline V gene. The V segment lost 5 bases and the J segment 7 bases; nucleotides outside the gene matches: 9. This CDR3 is 14 amino acids long. The CDR3 loop reads CASSGGTGAREQYF. Written as DNA, the CDR3 is TGTGCCAGCAGTGGAGGGACAGGGGCTCGAGAGCAGTACTTC.

The V gene is TRBV6-5, the J gene TRBJ1-6, with D possibly being TRBD1 (6 bases). V lost 7 bases to trimming and J lost 8 bases, with 18 bases between them. CDR1 and CDR2 (germline): MNHEY, SVGAGI. This CDR3 region has 15 residues. CDR3 nucleotide sequence: TGTGCCAGCACCAACGGGGGGACAAGGGATTCACCCCTCCACTTT. This codes for CASTNGGTRDSPLHF.

This clone was detected many times. The chain couples TRBV7-9 to TRBJ1-4; D perhaps matches TRBD1 (6 bases). Germline values: CDR1 SEHNR, CDR2 FQNEAQ (reference sequence). The CDR3 is made up of 15 amino acids. The V end was cut by 1 base, the J end by 8 bases, with 14 bases between. CDR3 sequence reads: CASSLGGGAEEKLFF. DNA for the CDR3: TGTGCCAGCAGCTTAGGGGGGGGCGCGGAGGAAAAACTGTTTTTT.

The V gene is TRBV30, the J gene TRBJ2-5; D remains ambiguous. Trimming shortened V by 0 bases and J by 0 bases, and 8 bases separated the two germline ends. Germline V gene data show CDR1 as GTSNPN and CDR2 as SVGIG (reference sequence). CDR3 length: 14 residues. DNA for the CDR3: TGTGCCTGGAGTGTACTACTACACCAAGAGACCCAGTACTTC. Translating gives CAWSVLLHQETQYF. The entire variable domain, with the rest obtained from reference TRBV30 and TRBJ2-5, is as follows: SQTIHQWPATLVQPVGSPLSLECTVEGTSNPNLYWYRQAAGRGLQLLFYSVGIGQISSEVPQNLSASRPQDRQFILSSKKLLLSDSGFYLCAWSVLLHQETQYFGPGTRLLVL.

The chain links TRBV7-3 to TRBJ2-1, with TRBD2 matching 7 bases. V gave up 2 bases and J gave up 0 bases; unmatched junction bases: 1. The CDR3 has 15 residues. From germline, CDR1 is SGHTA and CDR2 FQGTGA. CDR3 sequence reads: CASSLGRVSYNEQFF. Written as DNA, the CDR3 is TGTGCCAGCAGCTTAGGGAGGGTCTCCTACAATGAGCAGTTCTTC.

The chain carries TRBV11-2 and TRBJ1-1, with 7 nucleotides matching TRBD1. The CDR3 is made up of 13 amino acids. Germline lookup yields CDR1 SGHAT and CDR2 FQNNGV. V lost 4 bases, J lost 7 bases, and 6 bases stayed unmatched. DNA of the CDR3: TGTGCCAGCAGCTCGACAGGGACCCTTGAAGCTTTCTTT. The encoded protein is CASSSTGTLEAFF.

The chain links TRBV25-1 to TRBJ2-2; perhaps TRBD1 as D (6 bases). The CDR3 runs to 16 residues. Trimming left V 6 bases short and J 4 bases short, with 18 bases between. Germline V lookup: CDR1 MGHDK, CDR2 SYGVNS. This chain's CDR3 is CASRKSGTKITGELFF. The CDR3 region has the DNA TGTGCCAGCAGAAAATCCGGGACAAAAATCACCGGGGAGCTGTTTTTT.

The table lists this clone with a few counts. The CDR3 sequence is CASSYGTGVSDTQYF. DNA for the CDR3: TGTGCCAGCAGTTATGGGACAGGGGTTTCAGATACGCAGTATTTT. The rearrangement joins TRBV6-5 to TRBJ2-3; 10 positions agree with TRBD1. Germline CDR1 MNHEY, CDR2 SVGAGI. The J segment lost 4 bases and the V segment lost 3 bases, leaving 4 bases of the junction unmatched. CDR3 size: 15 residues.